The clone carrying this T cell receptor beta chain has a single count. What it binds is not known. These data belong to a study of cytomegalovirus exposure and HLA in healthy donors. Overall study findings and caveats: Reportedly, fewer N-insertions than the 666-donor mean appeared in an Asian-associated ancestry cluster in a later analysis. Some V segments (TRBV6-2 and TRBV6-3 among them) were excluded as indistinguishable. Altogether, 160 or so TCR beta chains were recorded as cytomegalovirus-associated.

Germline CDR1 reads SGHAT; CDR2 reads FQNNGV. The ends were cut back, 5 bases at V and 0 bases at J, with 8 bases in the middle. The CDR3 is 14 residues long. 60 Vbeta and 13 Jbeta primers were used in PCR. Produced via immunoSEQ multiplex PCR; TCRdb's table is partial and in-frame only. The table shows 100,000 or so clones, with around 68% occurring only once. The rearrangement links TRBV11-2 to TRBJ2-1; no reliable D call. Sequencing was performed on PBMCs. The TCR comes from a human donor in good health. The CDR3 spells CASSARSSYNEQFF. CDR3 nucleotides: TGTGCCAGCAGCGCGAGGAGCTCCTACAATGAGCAGTTCTTC. Full variable domain (missing parts from reference TRBV11-2 and TRBJ2-1): EAGVAQSPRYKIIEKRQSVAFWCNPISGHATLYWYQQILGQGPKLLIQFQNNGVVDDSQLPKDRFSAERLKGVDSTLKIQPAKLEDSAVYLCASSARSSYNEQFFGPGTRLTVL.